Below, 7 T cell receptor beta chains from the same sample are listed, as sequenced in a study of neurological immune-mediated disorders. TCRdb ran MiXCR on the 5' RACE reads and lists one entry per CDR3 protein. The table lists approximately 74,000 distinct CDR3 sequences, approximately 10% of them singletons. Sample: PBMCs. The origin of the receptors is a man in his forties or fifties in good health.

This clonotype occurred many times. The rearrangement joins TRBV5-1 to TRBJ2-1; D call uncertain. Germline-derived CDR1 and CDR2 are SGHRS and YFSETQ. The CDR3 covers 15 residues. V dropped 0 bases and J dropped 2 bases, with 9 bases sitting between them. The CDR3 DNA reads TGCGCCAGCAGCTTGGAATGGGTAGCCTACAATGAGCAGTTCTTC. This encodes CASSLEWVAYNEQFF.

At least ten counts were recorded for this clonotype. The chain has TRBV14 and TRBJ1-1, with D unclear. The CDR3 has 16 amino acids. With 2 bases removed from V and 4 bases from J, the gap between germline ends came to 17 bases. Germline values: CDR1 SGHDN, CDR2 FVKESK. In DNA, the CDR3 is TGTGCCAGCAGCCAATCGCCCCCTACCGCTGGCACTGAAGCTTTCTTT. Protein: CASSQSPPTAGTEAFF.

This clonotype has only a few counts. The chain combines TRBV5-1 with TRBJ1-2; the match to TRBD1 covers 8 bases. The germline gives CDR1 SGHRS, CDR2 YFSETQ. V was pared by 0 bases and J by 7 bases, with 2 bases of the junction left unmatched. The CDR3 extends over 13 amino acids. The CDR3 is CASSLEDRAGYTF. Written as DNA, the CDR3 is TGCGCCAGCAGCTTGGAGGACAGGGCTGGCTACACCTTC.

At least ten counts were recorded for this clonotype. The DNA for the CDR3 is TGCAGCGTTGAAGTAGAGGCAGGGGACCGCTACGAGCAGTACTTC. Protein: CSVEVEAGDRYEQYF. The V gene is TRBV29-1, the J gene TRBJ2-7; the D gene is possibly TRBD1 (6 bases). The length of the CDR3 is 15 residues. Germline V gene data show CDR1 as SQVTM and CDR2 as ANQGSEA. V lost 1 base to trimming and J lost 3 bases, with 16 bases between them.

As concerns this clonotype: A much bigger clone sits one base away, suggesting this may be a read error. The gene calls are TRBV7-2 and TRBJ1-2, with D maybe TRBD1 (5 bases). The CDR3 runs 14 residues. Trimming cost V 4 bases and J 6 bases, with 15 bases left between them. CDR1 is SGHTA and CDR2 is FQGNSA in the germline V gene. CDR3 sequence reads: CASSYQLGDHGYTF. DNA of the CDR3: TGTGCCAGCAGCTACCAGCTGGGGGACCATGGCTACACCTTC.

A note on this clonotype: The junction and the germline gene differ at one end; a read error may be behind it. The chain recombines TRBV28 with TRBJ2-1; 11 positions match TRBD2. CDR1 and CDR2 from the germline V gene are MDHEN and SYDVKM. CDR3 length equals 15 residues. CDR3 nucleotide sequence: TGTGCCAGCAGACTCACGGGACTAGCGGCTGGTGAGCAGTGCTTC. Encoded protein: CASRLTGLAAGEQCF. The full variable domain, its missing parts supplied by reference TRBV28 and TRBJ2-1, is DVKVTQSSRYLVKRTGEKVFLECVQDMDHENMFWYRQDPGLGLRLIYFSYDVKMKEKGDIPEGYSVSREKKERFSLILESASTNQTSMYLCASRLTGLAAGEQCFGPGTRLTVL.

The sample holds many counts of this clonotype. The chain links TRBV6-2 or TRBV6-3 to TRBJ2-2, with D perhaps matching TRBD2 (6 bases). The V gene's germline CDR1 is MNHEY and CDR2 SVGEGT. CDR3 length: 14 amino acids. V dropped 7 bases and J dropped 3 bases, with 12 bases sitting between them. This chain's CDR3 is CASMRASDTGELFF. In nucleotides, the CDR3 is TGTGCCAGCATGAGGGCTAGCGACACCGGGGAGCTGTTTTTT.